This TCR beta chain is drawn from a study of cytomegalovirus exposure and HLA in healthy donors (TCRdb year 2017). With regard to the full study: In an earlier analysis of about 560 of the donors, 276 Gb of sequence data and 100 million or so unique TCR beta sequences from 180 million or so T cells were reported. An early release covering roughly 640 HLA-typed donors comprised about 300 gigabases of sequencing data and around 80 million unique TCR sequences. Of the 300 to 500 genotyped donors, over 80% were placed in the genetic ancestry cluster associated with self-reported Caucasian donors. The study was designed to test whether signatures of past pathogen exposure could be identified by cataloging public T cell receptors. The study profiled the T cell repertoires of 550 to 700 subjects by immunosequencing and related them to cytomegalovirus serostatus. A separate validation cohort of roughly 120 different subjects was used in addition to the approximately 700-subject first cohort. To predict cytomegalovirus infection status, the study brought together high-throughput TCR immunosequencing, statistical association of individual TCRs with disease status, and machine learning. In a later analysis, previously published TCR beta repertoires from 600 to 850 donors were re-analyzed and high-resolution HLA genotyping was added so that TCR occurrence patterns could be studied. The later analysis used no new phenotypic data to find candidate immune exposures, relying instead on TCR beta sequences and their occurrence across donors. In an earlier analysis of 587 of the donors, high-throughput TCR beta sequencing was used to judge whether each TCR beta V gene segment behaved as functional or pseudogenic. Donor age, sex, ethnicity and CMV serostatus were collected together with the repertoire data. A later genetic analysis used genome-wide SNP genotypes for about 55% of the 666 donors, treating that subset as a discovery cohort. All discovery cohort repertoires had been generated on a single sequencing platform. Class I and class II HLA loci were covered by the typing at four-digit resolution. The number of typed donors differed by locus: roughly 620-640 for A, B, C, DRB1 and DQB1; 500 to 550 for DQA1; 606 for DPA1; and roughly 490 for DPB1. A handful of DR-DQ haplotypes were handled as single units for association and clustering because linkage in the cohort was strong. Among 300 to 500 genotyped donors of the cohort, an average of approximately 220,000 unique TCR beta nucleotide sequences was sequenced per donor, of which roughly 17% were non-productive. Study-wide conclusions, independent of this receptor: According to the authors, the approach could potentially be generalized to other disease states and immunological phenotypes. Roughly 15 rarely observed V segments, including chromosome 9 orphons, were excluded from the earlier analysis of approximately 600 of the donors because counts were too low. A later analysis found that most CMV-associated TCR beta chains appeared HLA-restricted, with HLA associations seemingly driven largely by CMV exposure. For the cohort, immune exposure information was limited to CMV serostatus. A further reported finding was that TCR beta sequences accurately predicted the HLA-A and HLA-B alleles for most subjects in the first cohort. A cluster of highly shared sequence variants was judged likely to be a technical artifact of the sequencing pipeline. In a later analysis, several top co-occurrence clusters were reported to appear linked to parvovirus B19, influenza, CMV and Epstein-Barr virus. In a later genetic analysis, a missense DCLRE1C variant was associated with V-gene and J-gene trimming of TCR beta chains, and the association was replicated in an independent cohort. Compared with equally common non-associated chains, HLA-associated TCR beta chains in a later analysis were more clonally expanded and had lower generation probabilities. Compared with the approximately 670-donor mean, donors in an Asian-associated ancestry cluster had fewer N-insertions in productive TCRs, according to a later genetic analysis. In a later analysis, the rate of TCR association differed among HLA loci, with DRB1 alleles having the most associated TCRs and HLA-C alleles having the fewest. Correlated functional status among segregating V segments might reflect linkage disequilibrium, but an unknown experimental factor could not be ruled out. HLA typing was unavailable for some donors at each locus, so association tests used only the typed subset. In a later analysis, about 17,000 TCR beta sequences were associated with specific HLA alleles at a false discovery rate of 0.05. In this cohort, only TCR beta chains were sequenced, and detectable features were limited by the absence of alpha or paired-chain data. A few of the identified cytomegalovirus-associated TCR beta chains were confirmed in vitro to be specific for cytomegalovirus antigens. Presence/absence analyses assumed roughly uniform sequencing depth across donors, an assumption that may not hold. Assigning TCR associations to individual alleles was difficult when HLA alleles, especially DR and DQ, strongly co-occurred. Some IMGT-functional V segments, including TRBV6-2 and TRBV6-3, could not be told apart with the 87-base-pair reads, so those segments were excluded. In the study, some 160 TCR beta chains were listed as associated with cytomegalovirus. Most TCR sequences were observed very rarely across donors, whereas some public TCRs were present in many individuals. The classifier was reported to diagnose cytomegalovirus status with high specificity and sensitivity in both the original and validation cohorts. An earlier analysis of around 540 of the donors showed that most TCR beta V segments appeared in productive rearrangements either about 87% or about 30% of the time, which broadly matched IMGT annotations.

In total, about 650 healthy bone marrow donors made up the cohort. Cohort members were all nominally healthy when sampled, although unrecorded immune exposures were likely present. The donor tested CMV seropositive and was one of the 289 seropositive cohort members. A peripheral blood sample was provided by each donor, and peripheral blood mononuclear cells were used for TCR beta sequencing. The Qiagen DNeasy Blood Extraction Kit was used to extract genomic DNA from the blood cell samples. To prepare the library, the immunoSEQ multiplex PCR assay was applied. For the multiplex PCR, a mixture combining 60 forward primers for TCR Vbeta segments and 13 reverse primers for TCR Jbeta segments was used. The CDR3 region of rearranged TCR beta genes was amplified from genomic DNA with a multiplex PCR assay. On the Illumina HiSeq System, the amplified TCR beta libraries were sequenced as 87-base-pair reads. As for the authors' bioinformatics: In a later analysis, some 80 million unique TCR beta chains were counted across the roughly 610 repertoires, and around 10 million of these chains were shared by at least two donors. Raw reads were error-corrected and collapsed into unique sequences with a nearest-neighbor algorithm that merged closely related sequences to remove PCR and sequencing errors. Alignment of CDR3 sequences to IMGT reference sequences was used to assign V, D and J gene segments. For a sequence to be retained, a match of at least six nucleotides to both a V gene segment and a J gene segment was required. Rearrangements were classified as productive when the CDR3 lacked stop codons and remained in frame with V and J, and all other rearrangements were classified as non-productive. CDR3 was defined according to IMGT convention as the region running from the second conserved V-encoded cysteine to the conserved J-encoded phenylalanine. Sequences without an unambiguous match to a single V gene segment were excluded from the earlier analysis of about 600 of the donors. In an earlier analysis of 450 to 700 of the donors, V segments were called functional above 56.7% productive rearrangements and were called segregating when the between-donor standard deviation exceeded 5%. A statistical classification framework was developed to diagnose cytomegalovirus status using the catalog of TCR beta chain sequences. V and J gene assignment, in a later analysis, came from comparing TCR nucleotide sequences with IMGT/GENE-DB human TR gene sequences. A later analysis assigned CDR3 sequences and most-parsimonious VDJ recombination scenarios with the TCRdist pipeline. A later analysis defined each TCR beta chain by its CDR3 amino acid sequence plus V-gene family, and excluded reads lacking a unique V-gene family. In a later analysis, some 600 highly shared, low-generation-probability nucleotide sequences were removed to address suspected cross-contamination and a sequencing artifact. A later analysis calculated a clonal expansion index for each public chain from normalized within-repertoire ranks of inferred template counts. Generation probabilities in a later analysis came from a VDJ recombination model fitted to out-of-frame rearrangements, and those results were checked against IGoR. In a later analysis, hypergeometric tests were used to score TCR-TCR, TCR-HLA and TCR-CMV co-occurrence, with a repertoire-size bias correction applied to TCR pairs. In a later analysis, false discovery rates were estimated by permuting HLA or CMV assignments 20 times. A later analysis grouped co-occurring TCRs with DBSCAN, adding TCRdist sequence similarity when clustering within HLA-allele-positive subsets. Repertoires with fewer than 30,000 or more than 120,000 public chains, plus five repertoires with anomalous nucleotide sharing, were excluded from co-occurrence clustering. TCRdb provides this immuneACCESS table in a form limited to in-frame rearrangements. Some clones are lacking; in checked studies, under half of them reflect an unresolved V gene, and why the rest are absent is not known. D and trimming come from the DNA, and the V and J calls and clone size come from that table. The sample records 100,000 to 120,000 clones, approximately 82% of which are singletons. 13% of the sample goes to the ten largest clones.

Clipping removes 2 bases from V and 1 base from J, with 4 as the unmatched junction base count. The CDR3 runs 15 residues from the cysteine to the phenylalanine. Only the CDR3 part of the read is kept: 45 bases, read in frame from the first base. From a lookup of the germline V gene, CDR1 and CDR2 are SGHDT and YYEEEE. A note on this clone: Its antigen is unknown. Base quality data are lacking; no much larger clone is found one base away.

The sequenced material came from PBMCs. The chain links TRBV5-6 with TRBJ1-2; TRBD1 lines up with 8 middle nucleotides. The clonotype comes from a man in his thirties or forties in good health and CMV-seropositive. The sequenced DNA is TGTGCCAGCAGCTTTCAGGGGGCGGTTAACTATGGCTACACCTTC. This sequence encodes CASSFQGAVNYGYTF.